This T cell receptor (beta chain) was sequenced in a study of identical twins. Study-level points and caveats: Researchers reported weaker excess twin sharing in beta out-of-frame sequences.

The CDR3 sequence is 15 residues long. The germline V gene has CDR1 SGDLS and CDR2 YYNGEE. The junction had 7 bases not matched to a gene; V was cut back by 4 bases and J by 5 bases. Template switching added a universal primer site, and cDNA bore unique molecular identifiers. TCRdb re-called the 5' RACE reads through MiXCR, storing one row per CDR3 protein. The table shows some 660,000 distinct CDR3 sequences, with less than 10% occurring only once. This clonotype was seen more than once but under ten times. Its antigen is unidentified. Another study also made use of these data, one on yellow fever vaccine responses in identical twins.

Sequencing used PBMCs. V usage is TRBV9 and J usage is TRBJ1-4; TRBD1 agrees at 8 bases. This TCR derives from a woman between 18 and 29 years old in good health. The DNA for the CDR3 is TGTGCCAGCAGCCTCCAGGGGGCAGTGAATGAAAAACTGTTTTTT. This codes for CASSLQGAVNEKLFF.